These 11 T cell receptor beta chains originate from one sample sequenced in a study of blood T cell repertoires in COVID-19. Produced via immunoSEQ multiplex PCR; TCRdb's table is partial and in-frame only. The sample contains 250,000 to 300,000 clones, over 70% of which appear only once. Sequenced input: peripheral blood. The receptor set was obtained from a woman between 65 and 79 years old with COVID-19, enrolled during active disease.

This sequence joins TRBV18 and TRBJ2-1, with TRBD2 identical over 11 bases. The CDR3 extends over 17 amino acids. V lost 0 bases to trimming and J lost 7 bases; unmatched junction nucleotides: 8. Germline V lookup: CDR1 KGHSH, CDR2 LQKENI. In DNA form, the CDR3 reads TGTGCCAGCTCACCACCGAATACTAGCGGGAGTAAGAATGAGCAGTTCTTC. Translating it yields CASSPPNTSGSKNEQFF. Full variable domain (remainder filled in from reference TRBV18 and TRBJ2-1): NAGVMQNPRHLVRRRGQEARLRCSPMKGHSHVYWYRQLPEEGLKFMVYLQKENIIDESGMPKERFSAEFPKEGPSILRIQQVVRGDSAAYFCASSPPNTSGSKNEQFFGPGTRLTVL.

J is TRBJ1-5 and V is TRBV30; no definite D call. V lost 0 bases and J lost 5, with 5 bases in between. CDR3 length equals 12 residues. Germline assignment: CDR1 GTSNPN and CDR2 SVGIG (reference sequence). The CDR3 region is CAWSVQHQPQHF. The CDR3 region has the DNA TGTGCCTGGAGTGTACAACATCAGCCCCAGCATTTT.

The genes are TRBV9 and TRBJ1-6, with 7 positions matching TRBD1. V lost 0 bases to trimming and J lost 2 bases; unmatched junction nucleotides: 5. The CDR3 is made up of 17 amino acids. The germline V gene has CDR1 SGDLS and CDR2 YYNGEE. The CDR3 loop is CASSVGRGQTYNSPLHF. CDR3 nucleotide sequence: TGTGCCAGCAGCGTAGGGAGGGGGCAAACCTATAATTCACCCCTCCACTTT.

The chain has TRBV30 and TRBJ1-6; D unclear. V lost 0 bases and J 10 bases, leaving 4 bases between the germline ends. The CDR3 runs 11 residues. CDR1 and CDR2 (germline): GTSNPN, SVGIG (reference sequence). The CDR3 bases are TGTGCCTGGAGTGTTGGCTCACCCCTCCACTTT. It yields the protein CAWSVGSPLHF.

V and J are TRBV5-1 and TRBJ2-2, with D maybe TRBD2 (6 bases). Germline CDR1 is SGHRS and CDR2 is YFSETQ. V was trimmed by 6 bases and J by 2 bases, leaving 11 bases between them. The CDR3 sequence is 14 residues long. The CDR3 loop reads CASKEGSNTGELFF. CDR3 bases: TGCGCCAGCAAGGAGGGGTCTAACACCGGGGAGCTGTTTTTT. The whole variable domain, remainder taken from reference TRBV5-1 and TRBJ2-2, is KAGVTQTPRYLIKTRGQQVTLSCSPISGHRSVSWYQQTPGQGLQFLFEYFSETQRNKGNFPGRFSGRQFSNSRSEMNVSTLELGDSALYLCASKEGSNTGELFFGEGSRLTVL.

The chain joins TRBV15 to TRBJ2-5; TRBD1 matches 12 bases. This CDR3 has 18 residues. Germline lookup yields CDR1 LNHNV and CDR2 YYDKDF (reference sequence). V dropped 0 bases and J dropped 2; count of bases not matched to a gene: 7. The CDR3 nucleotides read TGTGCCACCAGCAGAGATCCCGGGACAGGGGGCCGTCAAGAGACCCAGTACTTC. Protein: CATSRDPGTGGRQETQYF.

The rearrangement links TRBV30 to TRBJ1-6; 8 bases line up with TRBD1. V trimming: 5 bases; J trimming: 7 bases; junction bases outside the gene matches: 4. Germline values: CDR1 GTSNPN, CDR2 SVGIG (reference sequence). The CDR3 runs 13 residues. CDR3 sequence reads: CAWGQGGNSPLHF. The CDR3 DNA sequence: TGTGCCTGGGGACAGGGAGGGAATTCACCCCTCCACTTT.

The chain is built from TRBV6-2 or TRBV6-3 and TRBJ1-1; 7 bases agree with TRBD1. J gave up 5 bases and V 1 base, and 7 bases lay outside the gene matches. The CDR3 runs 15 residues. Germline CDR1 MNHEY, CDR2 SVGEGT. The CDR3 nucleotides read TGTGCCAGCAGTTACTACGACAGGGCGAGGACTGAAGCTTTCTTT. Its translation: CASSYYDRARTEAFF.

The chain is built from TRBV20-1 and TRBJ1-4; D unclear. Trimming took off 3 bases at V and 4 bases at J, with 9 bases between the two ends. The CDR3 loop spans 13 amino acids. Germline CDR1 is DFQATT and CDR2 is SNEGSKA (reference sequence). The CDR3 DNA follows: TGCAGTGCTAGTGCGCAGATTAATGAAAAACTGTTTTTT. Protein product: CSASAQINEKLFF.

This chain joins TRBV6-5 and TRBJ1-6; TRBD1 matches 8 bases. CDR1 is MNHEY and CDR2 is SVGAGI in the germline V gene. This CDR3 contains 16 residues. Trimming removed 2 bases from V and 7 bases from J; junction bases left unmatched: 7. The CDR3 region has the DNA TGTGCCAGCAGTTACGGGACAGGCGATGGGAATTCACCCCTCCACTTT. It is translated as CASSYGTGDGNSPLHF.

The CDR3 spells CASSDPGQANTIYF. In nucleotides, the CDR3 is TGTGCCAGCAGTGATCCGGGACAAGCAAACACCATATATTTT. The V call is TRBV25-1, the J call TRBJ1-3, with D possibly TRBD1 on 6 matching bases. Germline CDR1 and CDR2: MGHDK and SYGVNS. This CDR3 spans 14 amino acids. Trimming stripped 3 bases from V and 6 bases from J, with 12 bases between.